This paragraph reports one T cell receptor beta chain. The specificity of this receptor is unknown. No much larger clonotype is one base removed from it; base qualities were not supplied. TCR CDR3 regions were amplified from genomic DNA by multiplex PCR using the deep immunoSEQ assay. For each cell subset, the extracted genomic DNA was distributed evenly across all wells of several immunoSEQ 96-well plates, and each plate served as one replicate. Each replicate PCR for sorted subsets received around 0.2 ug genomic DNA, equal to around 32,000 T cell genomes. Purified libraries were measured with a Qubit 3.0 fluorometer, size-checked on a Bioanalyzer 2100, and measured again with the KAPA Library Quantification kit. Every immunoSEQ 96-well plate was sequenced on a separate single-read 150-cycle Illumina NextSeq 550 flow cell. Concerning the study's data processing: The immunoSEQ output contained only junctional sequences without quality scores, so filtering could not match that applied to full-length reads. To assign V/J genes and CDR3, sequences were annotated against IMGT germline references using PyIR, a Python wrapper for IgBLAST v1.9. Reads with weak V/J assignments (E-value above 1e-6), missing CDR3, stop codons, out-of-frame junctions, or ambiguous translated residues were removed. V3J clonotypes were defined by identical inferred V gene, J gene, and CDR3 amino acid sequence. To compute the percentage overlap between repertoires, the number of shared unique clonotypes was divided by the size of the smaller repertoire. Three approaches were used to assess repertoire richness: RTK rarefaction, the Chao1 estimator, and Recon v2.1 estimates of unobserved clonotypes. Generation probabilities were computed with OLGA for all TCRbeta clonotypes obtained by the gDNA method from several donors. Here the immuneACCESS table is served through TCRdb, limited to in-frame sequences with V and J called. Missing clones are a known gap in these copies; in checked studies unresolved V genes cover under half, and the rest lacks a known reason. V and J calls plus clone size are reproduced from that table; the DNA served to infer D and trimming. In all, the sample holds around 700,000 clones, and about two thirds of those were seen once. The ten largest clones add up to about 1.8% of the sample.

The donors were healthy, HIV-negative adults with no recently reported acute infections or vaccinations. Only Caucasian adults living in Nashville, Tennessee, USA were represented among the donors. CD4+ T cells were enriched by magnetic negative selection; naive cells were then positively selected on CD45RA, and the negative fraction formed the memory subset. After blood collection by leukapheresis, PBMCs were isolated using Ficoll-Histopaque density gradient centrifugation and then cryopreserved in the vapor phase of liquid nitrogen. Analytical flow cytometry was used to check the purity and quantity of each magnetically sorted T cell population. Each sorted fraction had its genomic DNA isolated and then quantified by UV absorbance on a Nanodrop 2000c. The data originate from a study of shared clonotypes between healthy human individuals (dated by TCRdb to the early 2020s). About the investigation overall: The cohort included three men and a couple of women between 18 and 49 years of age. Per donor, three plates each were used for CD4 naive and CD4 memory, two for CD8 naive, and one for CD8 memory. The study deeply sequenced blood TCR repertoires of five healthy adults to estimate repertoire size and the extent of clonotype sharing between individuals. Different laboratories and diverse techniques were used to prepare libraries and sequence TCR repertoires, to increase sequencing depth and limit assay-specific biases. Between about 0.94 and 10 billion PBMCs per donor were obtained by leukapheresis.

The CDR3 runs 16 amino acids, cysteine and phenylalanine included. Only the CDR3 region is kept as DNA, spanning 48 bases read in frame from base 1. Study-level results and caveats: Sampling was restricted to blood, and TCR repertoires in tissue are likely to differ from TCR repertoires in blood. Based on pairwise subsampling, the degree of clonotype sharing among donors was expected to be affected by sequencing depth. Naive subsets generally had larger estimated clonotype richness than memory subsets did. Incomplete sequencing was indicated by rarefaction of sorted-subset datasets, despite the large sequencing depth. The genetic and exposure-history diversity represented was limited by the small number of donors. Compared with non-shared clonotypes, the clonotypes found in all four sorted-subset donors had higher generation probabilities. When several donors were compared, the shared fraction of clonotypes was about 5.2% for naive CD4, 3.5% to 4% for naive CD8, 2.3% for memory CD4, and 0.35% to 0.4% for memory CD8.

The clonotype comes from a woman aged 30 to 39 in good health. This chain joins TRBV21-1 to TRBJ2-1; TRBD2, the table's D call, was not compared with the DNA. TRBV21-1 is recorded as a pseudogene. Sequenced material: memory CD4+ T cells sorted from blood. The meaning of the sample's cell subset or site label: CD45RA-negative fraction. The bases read TGTGCCAGCAGCTCGGGACTAGCGGGACCCACTGATGAGCAGTTCTTC. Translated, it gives CASSSGLAGPTDEQFF.